These 26 T cell receptor beta chains were sequenced from one sample in a study of Ad26.COV2.S vaccination and SARS-CoV-2 variants (dated by TCRdb to the early 2020s). Library creation used the immunoSEQ multiplex PCR assay. This immuneACCESS table, as held by TCRdb, lists in-frame sequences with V and J called but not all clones. Of the missing ones, under half trace to an unresolved V gene in checked studies; the others have no known cause. The sample profile shows 150,000 to 200,000 clones; around nine tenths of them were found once. The ten largest clones capture 4.5% to 7.5% of the sample. Sample time point, as interpreted from the label and publication: individuals recovered from natural SARS-CoV-2 infection. Sequenced here: peripheral blood, sampled after recovery from COVID-19. The receptors originated from a human donor who had recovered from COVID-19.

V gene TRBV6-5 combines with J gene TRBJ2-2, with TRBD2 matching 11 bases. Germline V gene lookup returns CDR1 MNHEY and CDR2 SVGAGI. The CDR3 totals 15 residues. The trim removed 6 bases at V and 3 bases at J, leaving 3 bases unmatched. For the CDR3, the DNA is TGTGCCAGCAGGAGACTAGCGGGGCACACCGGGGAGCTGTTTTTT. As protein: CASRRLAGHTGELFF.

The V and J genes are TRBV6-1 and TRBJ1-1; no definite D call. The V and J ends lost 4 bases and 5 bases respectively, with 14 bases between them. CDR1 MNHNS and CDR2 SASEGT come from the germline V gene. The CDR3 spans 14 residues. The CDR3 region has the DNA TGTGCCAGCAGTGCAGCAGGAACGGGTACTGAAGCTTTCTTT. This codes for CASSAAGTGTEAFF.

This chain links TRBV2 with TRBJ1-5; TRBD1 matches at 8 bases. Germline CDR1 and CDR2: SNHLY and FYNNEI. J gave up 1 base and V 7 bases, and 0 bases lay outside the gene matches. The CDR3 length is 13 residues. CDR3 in amino acids: CASNRGSNQPQHF. The CDR3 DNA reads as TGTGCCAGCAACAGGGGGAGCAATCAGCCCCAGCATTTT. Based on the CDR3 plus reference TRBV2 and TRBJ1-5, the full variable domain is EPEVTQTPSHQVTQMGQEVILRCVPISNHLYFYWYRQILGQKVEFLVSFYNNEISEKSEIFDDQFSVERPDGSNFTLKIRSTKLEDSAMYFCASNRGSNQPQHFGDGTRLSIL.

The gene calls are TRBV10-3 and TRBJ1-1; D gene unclear. The CDR3 is 13 amino acids. Germline values: CDR1 ENHRY, CDR2 SYGVKD. V was pared by 8 bases and J by 0 bases, with 10 bases between. The CDR3 DNA is TGTGCCATCGCTTCGGGTTTGAACACTGAAGCTTTCTTT. Translation gives CAIASGLNTEAFF.

The count of this clone is one. The chain uses TRBV4-1 and TRBJ1-2, with D tentatively TRBD1 (5 bases). Germline CDR1 reads MGHRA; CDR2 reads YSYEKL. V lost 1 base and J 2 bases, leaving 8 bases between the germline ends. The CDR3 length is 14 residues. In DNA form, the CDR3 reads TGCGCCAGCAGCCAAGGAGACAGAAACTATGGCTACACCTTC. Translation gives CASSQGDRNYGYTF.

This sequence joins TRBV11-2 and TRBJ1-2; the D gene is possibly TRBD1 (6 bases). CDR1 is SGHAT, CDR2 FQNNGV, per germline. The CDR3 loop spans 16 amino acids. V was clipped by 0 bases and J by 2 bases, with 13 bases between them. The CDR3 DNA is TGTGCCAGCAGCTTAGATTTCGGACAGACCAACTATGGCTACACCTTC. As protein: CASSLDFGQTNYGYTF.

This rearrangement joins TRBV5-5 to TRBJ2-7; TRBD2 might be the D (6 bases). Trimming took 0 bases from V and 2 from J, leaving 12 bases between them. Germline V gene data show CDR1 as SGHKS and CDR2 as YYEKEE (reference sequence). The CDR3 covers 15 residues. In DNA, the CDR3 is TGTGCCAGCAGCTTGGGGGACTCGACCGCCTACGAGCAGTACTTC. Protein product: CASSLGDSTAYEQYF.

The chain uses TRBV5-3 and TRBJ1-6, with D unresolved. TRBV5-3 is designated an ORF whose function remains uncertain. Trimming pared 1 base from V and 6 bases from J, leaving 11 bases between. The CDR3 has 15 amino acids. DNA of the CDR3: TGTGCCAGAAGCTTGTCGGTGGGCCTTAATTCACCCCTCCACTTT. Its protein product is CARSLSVGLNSPLHF.

The chain uses TRBV11-2 and TRBJ2-7; 8 bases agree with TRBD2. This CDR3 has 15 amino acids. Germline V CDR1 and CDR2: SGHAT, FQNNGV. V trimming: 2 bases; J trimming: 3 bases; junction bases outside the gene matches: 6. CDR3 in amino acids: CASSLSIAGIYEQYF. The CDR3 bases are TGTGCCAGCAGCTTATCGATAGCGGGGATCTACGAGCAGTACTTC.

The chain uses TRBV4-1 and TRBJ1-3; 8 bases match TRBD1. Germline V lookup: CDR1 MGHRA, CDR2 YSYEKL. CDR3 length: 14 residues. The junction had 2 bases not matched to a gene; V was cut back by 4 bases and J by 3 bases. The CDR3 region is CASSPDRGGNTIYF. CDR3 in DNA: TGCGCCAGCAGCCCCGACAGGGGTGGAAACACCATATATTTT.

V is TRBV10-3 and J is TRBJ2-1; 12 nucleotides match TRBD1. Unmatched junction bases numbered 7, after V lost 10 bases and J lost 6 bases. This CDR3 region has 14 residues. The germline V gene encodes CDR1 ENHRY and CDR2 SYGVKD. In DNA form, the CDR3 reads TGTGCCAACAAGGGACAGGGGGCGGGCAATGAGCAGTTCTTC. As protein: CANKGQGAGNEQFF.

Here the CDR3 reads CATRATAAFTDTQYF. CDR3 DNA sequence: TGTGCCACCAGGGCCACCGCCGCTTTCACAGATACGCAGTATTTT. This sequence joins TRBV15 and TRBJ2-3, with D uncertain. CDR1 and CDR2 from the germline V gene are LNHNV and YYDKDF (reference sequence). V gave up 6 bases and J gave up 2 bases, with 15 bases separating them. The CDR3 spans 15 residues.

The chain links TRBV5-1 to TRBJ1-5, with 10 positions matching TRBD1. Germline V gene data show CDR1 as SGHRS and CDR2 as YFSETQ. The trim removed 4 bases at V and 4 bases at J, leaving 5 bases unmatched. CDR3 length equals 15 residues. The DNA for the CDR3 is TGCGCCAGCAGCGCTGGACAGGGGGGGAATCAGCCCCAGCATTTT. This codes for CASSAGQGGNQPQHF.

This rearrangement joins TRBV5-1 to TRBJ2-1; no reliable D call. The CDR3 sequence is 14 residues long. CDR1 and CDR2 from the germline V gene are SGHRS and YFSETQ. The V end lost 0 bases, the J end lost 4 bases, and 8 bases lay between the germline ends. As DNA, the CDR3 is TGCGCCAGCAGCTTGGCCCCCGGATACAATGAGCAGTTCTTC. Translated, it gives CASSLAPGYNEQFF.

This clone came up once. V is TRBV7-9 and J is TRBJ2-7; D gene uncertain. The length of the CDR3 is 12 residues. Per the germline V gene, CDR1 is SEHNR and CDR2 is FQNEAQ (reference sequence). Trimming stripped 4 bases from V and 6 bases from J, with 10 bases between. The CDR3 DNA sequence: TGTGCCAGCAGCTCTGGGATGGGCGAGCAGTACTTC. Its translation: CASSSGMGEQYF. Full variable domain (remainder filled in from reference TRBV7-9 and TRBJ2-7): DTGVSQNPRHKITKRGQNVTFRCDPISEHNRLYWYRQTLGQGPEFLTYFQNEAQLEKSRLLSDRFSAERPKGSFSTLEIQRTEQGDSAMYLCASSSGMGEQYFGPGTRLTVT.

The gene calls are TRBV10-3 and TRBJ2-7; D is possibly TRBD2 (7 bases). Trimming cost V 8 bases and J 0 bases, with 14 bases left between them. The germline gives CDR1 ENHRY, CDR2 SYGVKD. CDR3 length: 14 amino acids. The CDR3: CAIQGEGVSYEQYF. The CDR3 bases are TGTGCCATCCAAGGGGAGGGGGTCTCCTACGAGCAGTACTTC.

This rearrangement joins TRBV7-2 to TRBJ2-2, with a weak D call TRBD2 (6 bases). CDR3 size: 15 residues. Germline-derived CDR1 and CDR2 are SGHTA and FQGNSA. Trimming pared 1 base from V and 5 bases from J, leaving 11 bases between. The CDR3 reads CASSLGAGKTGELFF. The CDR3 DNA follows: TGTGCCAGCAGCTTAGGCGCGGGAAAAACCGGGGAGCTGTTTTTT. The whole variable domain, filled in from reference TRBV7-2 and TRBJ2-2, reads GAGVSQSPSNKVTEKGKDVELRCDPISGHTALYWYRQSLGQGLEFLIYFQGNSAPDKSGLPSDRFSAERTGGSVSTLTIQRTQQEDSAVYLCASSLGAGKTGELFFGEGSRLTVL.

The J gene is TRBJ2-7, the V gene TRBV9, with a tentative D call TRBD2 (7 bases). Trimming removed 4 bases at V and 0 bases at J, with 17 bases between. CDR3 length equals 16 residues. In germline, CDR1 is SGDLS, CDR2 YYNGEE. The CDR3 DNA follows: TGTGCCAGCAGCCCCGGGGAGGGGGGCTTCTCCTACGAGCAGTACTTC. Translation: CASSPGEGGFSYEQYF.

This clone was detected once. The chain carries TRBV6-5 and TRBJ1-2; a weak D match, TRBD1 (5 bases). V lost 2 bases and J lost 4, with 14 bases in between. From germline, CDR1 is MNHEY and CDR2 SVGAGI. This CDR3 is 15 amino acids long. CDR3: CASSYSRTGVYGYTF. The DNA for the CDR3 is TGTGCCAGCAGTTACAGCCGGACGGGGGTCTATGGCTACACCTTC.

The rearrangement links TRBV5-4 to TRBJ2-5; D is possibly TRBD1 (6 bases). Germline V gene lookup returns CDR1 SGHNT and CDR2 YYREEE (reference sequence). The length of the CDR3 is 15 residues. Trimming removed 5 bases at V and 3 bases at J, with 17 bases between. The CDR3 protein is CASSYRPGDKETQYF. The CDR3 coding sequence is TGTGCCAGCAGTTATCGTCCAGGGGATAAAGAGACCCAGTACTTC. Filled out from reference TRBV5-4 and TRBJ2-5, the complete variable domain reads ETGVTQSPTHLIKTRGQQVTLRCSSQSGHNTVSWYQQALGQGPQFIFQYYREEENGRGNFPPRFSGLQFPNYSSELNVNALELDDSALYLCASSYRPGDKETQYFGPGTRLLVL.

This clone appeared a single time. This chain uses TRBV27 with TRBJ1-2, with TRBD1 matching 7 bases. The V gene's germline CDR1 is MNHEY and CDR2 SMNVEV (reference sequence). This CDR3 has 13 amino acids. The trim removed 8 bases at V and 2 bases at J, leaving 5 bases unmatched. In DNA form, the CDR3 reads TGTGCCAGCTCCGGGACAGAGAACTATGGCTACACCTTC. Translated: CASSGTENYGYTF.

V is TRBV6-2 or TRBV6-3 and J is TRBJ2-1; D not resolved. The V end was cut by 1 base, the J end by 8 bases, with 12 bases between. Looked up from germline, CDR1 is MNHEY and CDR2 is SVGEGT. The CDR3 consists of 14 residues. CDR3 sequence reads: CASSYYGRKDEQFF. CDR3 coding DNA: TGTGCCAGCAGTTACTATGGTAGAAAGGATGAGCAGTTCTTC.

CDR3 nucleotide sequence: TGTGCCAGTTCCACGACTAGCGGGGACACCGGGGAGCTGTTTTTT. It yields the protein CASSTTSGDTGELFF. The V call is TRBV28, the J call TRBJ2-2; 11 bases are shared with TRBD2. This CDR3 region has 15 residues. With 9 bases clipped from V and 3 bases from J, the junction kept 6 bases outside the gene matches. Germline loops: CDR1 MDHEN, CDR2 SYDVKM.

V gene TRBV5-4 combines with J gene TRBJ1-5; D is perhaps TRBD1 (5 bases). Germline CDR1 SGHNT, CDR2 YYREEE (reference sequence). V dropped 4 bases and J dropped 2 bases, with 10 bases sitting between them. The CDR3 totals 14 residues. The CDR3 region is CASSGGDRNQPQHF. The CDR3 nucleotides read TGTGCCAGCAGCGGAGGGGACCGCAATCAGCCCCAGCATTTT.

The V and J genes are TRBV2 and TRBJ2-1; 13 nucleotides match TRBD2. The junction had 11 bases not matched to a gene; V was cut back by 8 bases and J by 10 bases. Germline V gene data show CDR1 as SNHLY and CDR2 as FYNNEI. There are 15 residues in the CDR3. CDR3 region: CASPRWTSGSGEQFF. The CDR3 DNA reads as TGTGCCAGCCCCCGGTGGACTAGCGGGAGTGGGGAGCAGTTCTTC.

This clone was observed a single time. The chain couples TRBV5-8 to TRBJ2-5; D remains unclear. Germline loops: CDR1 SGHTS, CDR2 YDEGEE. The ends were cut back, 2 bases at V and 5 bases at J, with 7 bases in the middle. The CDR3 consists of 12 residues. Here the CDR3 reads CASSFFRETQYF. The CDR3 coding sequence is TGTGCCAGCAGCTTCTTCAGGGAGACCCAGTACTTC.